These 22 T cell receptor beta chains came from one sample sequenced in a study of T cell responses to AZD1222 COVID-19 vaccine. The repertoire was sequenced with immunoSEQ multiplex PCR; TCRdb's copy has only in-frame clones and lacks some. The top ten clones hold more than 20% of a sample with about 55,000 clones, about 81% of them seen once. The specimen was peripheral blood, collected on day 0 of AZD1222 vaccination. The receptor source for this set is an adult in good health.

The chain combines TRBV27 with TRBJ2-1; 14 bases agree with TRBD2. V shed 7 bases, J shed 8 bases, and the junction held 4 bases outside the gene matches. In germline, CDR1 is MNHEY, CDR2 SMNVEV (reference sequence). This CDR3 is built from 14 residues. The CDR3 loop reads CASTGTSGSYEQFF. For the CDR3, the DNA is TGTGCCAGCACCGGGACTAGCGGGAGTTATGAGCAGTTCTTC.

The chain recombines TRBV18 with TRBJ2-1, with D hard to call. The germline V gene has CDR1 KGHSH and CDR2 LQKENI. The CDR3 is 15 residues long. Trimming left V 0 bases short and J 2 bases short, with 8 bases between. The CDR3 protein is CASSPPLQAYNEQFF. CDR3 nucleotide sequence: TGTGCCAGCTCACCACCACTCCAGGCCTACAATGAGCAGTTCTTC.

This rearrangement joins TRBV3-1 (or the pseudogene TRBV3-2) to TRBJ1-1, with D possibly TRBD1 on 6 matching bases. The CDR3 runs 16 residues. The germline V gene has CDR1 LGHDT and CDR2 YNNKEL (reference sequence). Trimming left V 3 bases short and J 5 bases short, with 19 bases between. CDR3 sequence: CASSQGVGGQGTEAFF. As DNA, the CDR3 is TGTGCCAGCAGCCAGGGGGTCGGGGGCCAGGGAACTGAAGCTTTCTTT.

The table lists this clone with a count of one. This CDR3 reads CASSPLGTVSYEQYF. Here the CDR3 DNA reads TGTGCCAGCAGTCCCCTCGGGACTGTCTCCTACGAGCAGTACTTC. The chain links TRBV28 to TRBJ2-7; possibly TRBD2 for D (6 bases). V was pared by 5 bases and J by 0 bases, with 14 bases between. The germline V gene encodes CDR1 MDHEN and CDR2 SYDVKM. The CDR3 length is 15 residues. Based on the CDR3 plus reference TRBV28 and TRBJ2-7, the full variable domain is DVKVTQSSRYLVKRTGEKVFLECVQDMDHENMFWYRQDPGLGLRLIYFSYDVKMKEKGDIPEGYSVSREKKERFSLILESASTNQTSMYLCASSPLGTVSYEQYFGPGTRLTVT.

The V gene is TRBV6-2 or TRBV6-3, the J gene TRBJ2-7, with TRBD2 matching over 9 bases. The CDR3 runs 15 residues. With 5 bases clipped from V and 4 bases from J, the junction kept 9 bases outside the gene matches. Germline V gene lookup returns CDR1 MNHEY and CDR2 SVGEGT. The CDR3 DNA reads TGTGCCAGCAGTGGCCCGGGACTAGCAAATTACGAGCAGTACTTC. This encodes CASSGPGLANYEQYF.

The chain uses TRBV6-5 and TRBJ1-5; 8 positions match TRBD1. The CDR3 sequence is 15 residues long. Germline loops: CDR1 MNHEY, CDR2 SVGAGI. The junction had 8 bases not matched to a gene; V was cut back by 10 bases and J by 0 bases. In nucleotides, the CDR3 is TGTGCCACCCAGTTGGACAGGGCTAGCAATCAGCCCCAGCATTTT. It encodes CATQLDRASNQPQHF.

This clone was observed a few times. The V and J genes are TRBV12-3 or TRBV12-4 and TRBJ2-7, with 7 bases identical to TRBD1. Trimming cost V 6 bases and J 2 bases; bases outside gene matches: 4. The CDR3 covers 13 residues. CDR3 region: CASRETGPYEQYF. In DNA form, the CDR3 reads TGTGCCAGCAGGGAGACAGGGCCCTACGAGCAGTACTTC.

This chain's CDR3 is CAWNLRGPEAFF. CDR3 sequence (DNA): TGTGCCTGGAATCTCAGGGGGCCTGAAGCTTTCTTT. The rearrangement uses TRBV30 and TRBJ1-1; 8 bases line up with TRBD1. Trimming took 4 bases from V and 6 from J; bases not matched to a gene: 4. The CDR3 has 12 amino acids. Germline CDR1 is GTSNPN and CDR2 is SVGIG (reference sequence).

This chain links TRBV23-1 with TRBJ1-5; D gene unclear. TRBV23-1 carries the ORF label, with uncertain function. There are 16 residues in the CDR3. The V end was cut by 2 bases, the J end by 4 bases, with 15 bases between. CDR3 nucleotides: TGCGCCAGCAGTCAAGACATGTTTTCTGGGAATCAGCCCCAGCATTTT. It is translated as CASSQDMFSGNQPQHF.

The chain links TRBV12-3 or TRBV12-4 to TRBJ1-2; no firm D call. CDR3 length: 11 amino acids. V lost 8 bases to trimming and J lost 4 bases, with 8 bases between them. CDR3 sequence: CASGEGYGYTF. The CDR3 nucleotides read TGTGCCAGCGGCGAAGGCTATGGCTACACCTTC.

This sequence joins TRBV3-1 (or the pseudogene TRBV3-2) and TRBJ1-1, with D unclear. Germline CDR1 reads LGHDT; CDR2 reads YNNKEL (reference sequence). The V end was cut by 4 bases, the J end by 1 base, with 13 bases between. The CDR3 runs 15 residues. The CDR3 DNA sequence: TGTGCCAGCAGCCTAAGAGACAAGGCGAACACTGAAGCTTTCTTT. Its translation: CASSLRDKANTEAFF.

The chain links TRBV3-1 (or the pseudogene TRBV3-2) to TRBJ1-1; D unclear. Germline CDR1 and CDR2: LGHDT and YNNKEL (reference sequence). Deletions cut 2 bases from V and 5 bases from J, with 9 bases between. The CDR3 consists of 13 residues. CDR3 nucleotides: TGTGCCAGCAGCCAAAGTCAGAGTACTGAAGCTTTCTTT. Its translation: CASSQSQSTEAFF.

A note on this clone: Other DNA variants within this sample encode the same CDR3. The chain carries TRBV6-5 and TRBJ1-1, with no clear D. V lost 0 bases and J lost 1, with 3 bases in between. The germline gives CDR1 MNHEY, CDR2 SVGAGI. The CDR3 contains 13 residues. CDR3 region: CASSYSENTEAFF. CDR3 DNA: TGTGCCAGCAGTTACTCAGAGAACACTGAAGCTTTCTTT.

J is TRBJ1-2 and V is TRBV18; 7 nucleotides align to TRBD1. This CDR3 has 13 residues. V lost 3 bases and J lost 5; bases outside the gene matches: 3. Per the germline V gene, CDR1 is KGHSH and CDR2 is LQKENI. CDR3 DNA: TGTGCCAGCTCACCGGACAGGACGTATGGCTACACCTTC. Its protein product is CASSPDRTYGYTF.

The rearrangement joins TRBV4-1 to TRBJ2-1; D gene uncertain. CDR1 and CDR2 from the germline V gene are MGHRA and YSYEKL. Between the trimmed V and J ends, which lost 4 bases and 6 bases, there was a span of 10 bases. This CDR3 is built from 13 residues. The CDR3 here is CASSPPGSNEQFF. The CDR3 bases are TGCGCCAGCAGCCCCCCAGGCAGCAATGAGCAGTTCTTC.

This chain uses TRBV27 with TRBJ1-1; 10 nucleotides align to TRBD1. Germline V gene lookup returns CDR1 MNHEY and CDR2 SMNVEV (reference sequence). V gave up 6 bases and J gave up 2 bases; unmatched junction bases: 6. The CDR3 is 15 residues long. As DNA, the CDR3 is TGTGCCAGCAGCGAACGGACAGGGGGAAACACTGAAGCTTTCTTT. Protein sequence: CASSERTGGNTEAFF.

This chain links TRBV24-1 with TRBJ2-1; TRBD2 matches at 13 bases. The CDR3 extends over 16 amino acids. V lost 3 bases and J lost 5; bases outside the gene matches: 3. Germline V lookup: CDR1 KGHDR, CDR2 SFDVKD. The CDR3 region has the DNA TGTGCCACCAGTGATCCCGGACTAGCGGGAGACAATGAGCAGTTCTTC. As protein: CATSDPGLAGDNEQFF.

In this sample, this clone turned up a few times. J is TRBJ2-2 and V is TRBV5-4; 13 bases match TRBD2. The CDR3 is 16 amino acids. In germline, CDR1 is SGHNT, CDR2 YYREEE (reference sequence). V shed 3 bases and J 6 bases; nucleotides not matched to a gene: 5. The DNA for the CDR3 is TGTGCCAGCAGCTCCGGACTAGCGGGAGCGGCCGGGGAGCTGTTTTTT. Translation gives CASSSGLAGAAGELFF. The full variable domain, rest sourced from reference TRBV5-4 and TRBJ2-2, is ETGVTQSPTHLIKTRGQQVTLRCSSQSGHNTVSWYQQALGQGPQFIFQYYREEENGRGNFPPRFSGLQFPNYSSELNVNALELDDSALYLCASSSGLAGAAGELFFGEGSRLTVL.

J is TRBJ2-3 and V is TRBV5-1; D is possibly TRBD1 (6 bases). CDR3 size: 16 residues. Germline CDR1 is SGHRS and CDR2 is YFSETQ. V shed 2 bases and J shed 2 bases, with 15 bases lying between them. The CDR3 loop is CASSLLTGTPTDTQYF. The DNA of the CDR3 is TGCGCCAGCAGCTTATTAACAGGGACCCCCACAGATACGCAGTATTTT.

This chain links TRBV28 with TRBJ2-3; no definite D call. This CDR3 spans 14 amino acids. Trimming shortened V by 4 bases and J by 1 base, and 9 bases separated the two germline ends. CDR1 MDHEN and CDR2 SYDVKM come from the germline V gene. The DNA for the CDR3 is TGTGCCAGCAGTTACCTGTCCGGCACAGATACGCAGTATTTT. Translation gives CASSYLSGTDTQYF. Drawing the rest from reference TRBV28 and TRBJ2-3, the complete variable domain is DVKVTQSSRYLVKRTGEKVFLECVQDMDHENMFWYRQDPGLGLRLIYFSYDVKMKEKGDIPEGYSVSREKKERFSLILESASTNQTSMYLCASSYLSGTDTQYFGPGTRLTVL.

V usage is TRBV5-1 and J usage is TRBJ2-7; 9 nucleotides match TRBD1. This CDR3 is 19 amino acids long. Germline CDR1 and CDR2: SGHRS and YFSETQ. V lost 0 bases and J lost 0; bases outside the gene matches: 13. CDR3 bases: TGCGCCAGCAGCTTGGTCCGGGACAGGGTAAGGGGGAGCTCCTACGAGCAGTACTTC. It yields the protein CASSLVRDRVRGSSYEQYF.

This clone showed up just a few times. The V call is TRBV15, the J call TRBJ1-1, with D uncertain. Germline lookup yields CDR1 LNHNV and CDR2 YYDKDF (reference sequence). V was pared by 1 base and J by 1 base, with 16 bases between. This CDR3 has 17 residues. The CDR3 sequence: CATSRGKPAVSNTEAFF. The CDR3, as DNA: TGTGCCACCAGCAGAGGTAAACCCGCGGTCTCGAACACTGAAGCTTTCTTT.